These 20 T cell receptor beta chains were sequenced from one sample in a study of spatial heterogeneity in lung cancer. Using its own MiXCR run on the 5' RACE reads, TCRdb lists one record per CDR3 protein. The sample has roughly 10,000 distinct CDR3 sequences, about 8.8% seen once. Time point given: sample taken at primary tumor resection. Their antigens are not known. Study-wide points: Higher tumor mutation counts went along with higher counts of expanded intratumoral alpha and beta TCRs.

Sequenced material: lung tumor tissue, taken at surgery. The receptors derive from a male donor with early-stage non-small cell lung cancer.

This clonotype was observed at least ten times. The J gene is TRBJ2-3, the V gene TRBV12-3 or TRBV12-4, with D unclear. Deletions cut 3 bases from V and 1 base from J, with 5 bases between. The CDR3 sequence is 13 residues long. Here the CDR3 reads CASSFGGTDTQYF. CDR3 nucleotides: TGTGCCAGCAGTTTTGGGGGCACAGATACGCAGTATTTT.

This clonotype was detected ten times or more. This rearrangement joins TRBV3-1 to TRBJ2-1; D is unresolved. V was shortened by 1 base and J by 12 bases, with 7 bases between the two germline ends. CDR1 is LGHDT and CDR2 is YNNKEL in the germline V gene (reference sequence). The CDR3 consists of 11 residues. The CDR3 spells CASSQGLLQFF. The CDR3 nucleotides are TGTGCCAGCAGCCAAGGACTTTTGCAGTTCTTC.

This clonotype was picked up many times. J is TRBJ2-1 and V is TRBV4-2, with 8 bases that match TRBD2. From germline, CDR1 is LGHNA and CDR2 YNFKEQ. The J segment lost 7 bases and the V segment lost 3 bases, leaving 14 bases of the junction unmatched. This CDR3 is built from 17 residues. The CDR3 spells CASSQEDGGAKGNEQFF. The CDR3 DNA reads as TGTGCCAGCAGCCAGGAGGACGGGGGGGCAAAAGGGAATGAGCAGTTCTTC.

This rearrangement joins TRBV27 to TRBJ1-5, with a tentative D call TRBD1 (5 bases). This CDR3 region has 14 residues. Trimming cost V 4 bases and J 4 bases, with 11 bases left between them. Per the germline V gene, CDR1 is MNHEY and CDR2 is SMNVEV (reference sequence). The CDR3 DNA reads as TGTGCCAGCAGTTATAGACGGGGGAATCAGCCCCAGCATTTT. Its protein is CASSYRRGNQPQHF.

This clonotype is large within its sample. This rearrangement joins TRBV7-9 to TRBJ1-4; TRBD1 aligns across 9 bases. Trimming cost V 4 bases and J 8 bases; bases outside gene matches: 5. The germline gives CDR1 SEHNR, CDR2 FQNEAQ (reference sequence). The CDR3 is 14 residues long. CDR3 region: CASSSYRGREKLFF. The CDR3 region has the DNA TGTGCCAGCAGCTCGTACAGGGGGCGGGAAAAACTGTTTTTT.

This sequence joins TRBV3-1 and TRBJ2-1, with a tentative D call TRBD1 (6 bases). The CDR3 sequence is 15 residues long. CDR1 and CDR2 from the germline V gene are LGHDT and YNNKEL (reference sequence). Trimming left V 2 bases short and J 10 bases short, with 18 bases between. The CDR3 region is CASSQQGIHEGEQFF. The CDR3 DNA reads TGTGCCAGCAGCCAACAGGGGATCCATGAGGGGGAGCAGTTCTTC.

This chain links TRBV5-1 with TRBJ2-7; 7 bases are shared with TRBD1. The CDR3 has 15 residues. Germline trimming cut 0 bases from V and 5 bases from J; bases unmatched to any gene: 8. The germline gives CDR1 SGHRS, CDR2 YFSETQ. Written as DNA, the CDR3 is TGCGCCAGCAGCTTGGCCGGGACAGACGTGGACGAGCAGTACTTC. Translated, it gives CASSLAGTDVDEQYF.

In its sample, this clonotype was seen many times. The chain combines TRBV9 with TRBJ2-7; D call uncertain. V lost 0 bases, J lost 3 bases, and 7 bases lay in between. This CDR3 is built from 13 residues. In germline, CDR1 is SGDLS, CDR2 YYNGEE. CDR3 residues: CASSVAFDYEQYF. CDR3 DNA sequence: TGTGCCAGCAGCGTAGCTTTCGACTACGAGCAGTACTTC.

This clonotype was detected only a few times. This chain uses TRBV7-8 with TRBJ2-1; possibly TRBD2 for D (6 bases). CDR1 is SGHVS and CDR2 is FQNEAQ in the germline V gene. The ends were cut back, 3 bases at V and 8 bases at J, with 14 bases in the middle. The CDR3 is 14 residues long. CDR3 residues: CASSLDGTLDEQFF. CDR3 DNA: TGTGCCAGCAGCTTGGATGGGACTTTGGATGAGCAGTTCTTC.

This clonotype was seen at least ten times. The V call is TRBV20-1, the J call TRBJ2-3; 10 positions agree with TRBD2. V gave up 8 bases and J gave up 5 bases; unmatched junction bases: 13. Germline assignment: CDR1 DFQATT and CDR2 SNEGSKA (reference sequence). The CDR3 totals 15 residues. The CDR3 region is CSSDVGLAVRDTQYF. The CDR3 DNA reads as TGCAGTTCAGACGTAGGACTAGCGGTTCGAGATACGCAGTATTTT.

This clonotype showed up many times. The CDR3 reads CASSEPGTKAGELFF. The CDR3 DNA is TGTGCCAGCAGTGAACCCGGGACCAAGGCCGGGGAGCTGTTTTTT. The rearrangement joins TRBV2 to TRBJ2-2; either TRBD1 or TRBD2 may supply D (5 bases each). V shed 2 bases and J shed 6 bases, with 13 bases lying between them. Germline CDR1 reads SNHLY; CDR2 reads FYNNEI. This CDR3 spans 15 amino acids.

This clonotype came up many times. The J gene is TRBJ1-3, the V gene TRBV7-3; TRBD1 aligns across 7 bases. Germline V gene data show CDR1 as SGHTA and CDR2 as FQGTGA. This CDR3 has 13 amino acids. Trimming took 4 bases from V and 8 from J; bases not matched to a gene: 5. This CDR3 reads CASSSRDRDTIYF. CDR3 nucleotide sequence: TGTGCCAGCAGCTCCCGGGACAGAGACACCATATATTTT.

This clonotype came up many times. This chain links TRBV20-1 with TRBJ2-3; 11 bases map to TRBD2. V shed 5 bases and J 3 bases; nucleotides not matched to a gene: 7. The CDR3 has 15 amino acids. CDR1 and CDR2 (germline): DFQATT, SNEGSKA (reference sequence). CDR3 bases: TGCAGTGCTGTTAGCGGGAGGGCCGGAACAGATACGCAGTATTTT. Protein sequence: CSAVSGRAGTDTQYF.

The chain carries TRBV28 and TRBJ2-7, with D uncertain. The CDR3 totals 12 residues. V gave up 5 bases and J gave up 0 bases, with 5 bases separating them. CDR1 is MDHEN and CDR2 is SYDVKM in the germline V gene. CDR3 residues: CASSHSSYEQYF. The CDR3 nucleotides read TGTGCCAGCAGTCACAGCTCCTACGAGCAGTACTTC.

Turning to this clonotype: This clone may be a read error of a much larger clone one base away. CDR3 region: CSVTQGWNYEQYF. The CDR3 nucleotides are TGCAGTGTGACCCAGGGGTGGAACTACGAGCAGTACTTC. V is TRBV20-1 and J is TRBJ2-7; D is perhaps TRBD1 (6 bases). Trimming cost V 7 bases and J 3 bases, with 16 bases left between them. Per the germline V gene, CDR1 is DFQATT and CDR2 is SNEGSKA (reference sequence). CDR3 length equals 13 residues.

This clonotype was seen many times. The CDR3 protein is CASSIEGSGVPYNEQFF. Here the CDR3 DNA reads TGTGCCAGTAGTATAGAGGGGAGCGGGGTCCCCTACAATGAGCAGTTCTTC. V usage is TRBV19 and J usage is TRBJ2-1, with 7 bases that match TRBD2. The CDR3 contains 17 residues. Germline CDR1 and CDR2: LNHDA and SQIVND (reference sequence). J was trimmed by 2 bases and V by 0 bases; bases with no gene match: 7.

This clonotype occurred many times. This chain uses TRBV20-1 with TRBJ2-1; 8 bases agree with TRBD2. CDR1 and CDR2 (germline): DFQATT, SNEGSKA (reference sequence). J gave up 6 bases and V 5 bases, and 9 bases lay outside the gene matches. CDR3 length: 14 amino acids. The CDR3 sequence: CSARGLEGINEQFF. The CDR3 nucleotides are TGCAGTGCTCGGGGACTAGAGGGGATCAATGAGCAGTTCTTC.

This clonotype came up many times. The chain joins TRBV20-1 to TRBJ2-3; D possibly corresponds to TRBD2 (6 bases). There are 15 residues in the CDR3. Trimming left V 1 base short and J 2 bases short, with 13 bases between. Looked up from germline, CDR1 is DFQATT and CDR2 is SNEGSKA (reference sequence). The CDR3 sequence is CSARVAGPLTDTQYF. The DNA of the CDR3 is TGCAGTGCTAGAGTTGCGGGACCCCTCACAGATACGCAGTATTTT.

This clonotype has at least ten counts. The CDR3 here is CAISPGTVSYEQYF. DNA for the CDR3: TGTGCCATCTCACCCGGGACAGTCTCCTACGAGCAGTACTTC. The chain employs TRBV10-3 and TRBJ2-7, with 7 bases lining up with TRBD1. V was clipped by 8 bases and J by 0 bases; unmatched bases: 7. Germline CDR1 is ENHRY and CDR2 is SYGVKD. This CDR3 is 14 amino acids long.

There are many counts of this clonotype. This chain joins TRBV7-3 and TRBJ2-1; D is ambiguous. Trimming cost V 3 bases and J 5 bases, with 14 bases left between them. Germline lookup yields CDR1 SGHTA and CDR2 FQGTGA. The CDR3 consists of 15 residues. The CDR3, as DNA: TGTGCCAGCAGCTTCGGGCGAGGAAGCCACAATGAGCAGTTCTTC. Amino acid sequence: CASSFGRGSHNEQFF.